The T cell receptor beta chain under discussion was sequenced for a study of somatic mutations in cytotoxic T cells in rheumatoid arthritis. Regarding this clone: Its antigen remains unidentified.

Study-wide findings and caveats: The largest CD8+ clone made up over 20% of CD8+ cells in about an eighth of the roughly 60 patients.

The CDR3 runs 15 residues. After removal of 2 bases from V and 7 bases from J, the junction contained 6 bases not matched to a gene. Looked up from germline, CDR1 is MGHRA and CDR2 is YSYEKL. Flow cytometry was used to check the purity of CD4+ and CD8+ cells, which had been isolated by positive magnetic bead selection. Assay used: immunoSEQ multiplex PCR; TCRdb lists only in-frame clones, some missing. The sample holds more than 13,000 clones, 65% to 80% seen once. The sequenced sample was CD8+ T cells sorted from blood. This TCR derives from an adult with rheumatoid arthritis. V gene TRBV4-1 combines with J gene TRBJ1-5, with 9 bases lining up with TRBD1. The CDR3 sequence: CASSQPTGGGQPQHF. The DNA for the CDR3 is TGCGCCAGCAGCCAACCGACAGGGGGAGGACAGCCCCAGCATTTT.